This T cell receptor (beta chain) was profiled in a study of blood T cell repertoires in COVID-19. CDR3 size: 13 residues. V was clipped by 6 bases and J by 9 bases, with 15 bases between them. A single count supports this clone. The repertoire was sequenced with immunoSEQ multiplex PCR; TCRdb's copy has only in-frame clones and lacks some. The data hold about 180,000 clones, with approximately 88% observed a single time. The V gene is TRBV12-3 or TRBV12-4, the J gene TRBJ1-5, with D maybe TRBD1 (6 bases). The clonotype was recovered from a woman aged 25 to 39 with acute or convalescent COVID-19. The sequenced material came from peripheral blood. The CDR3 reads CASRFGQFAPQHF. The CDR3 DNA reads as TGTGCCAGCAGATTTGGACAGTTCGCGCCCCAGCATTTT.